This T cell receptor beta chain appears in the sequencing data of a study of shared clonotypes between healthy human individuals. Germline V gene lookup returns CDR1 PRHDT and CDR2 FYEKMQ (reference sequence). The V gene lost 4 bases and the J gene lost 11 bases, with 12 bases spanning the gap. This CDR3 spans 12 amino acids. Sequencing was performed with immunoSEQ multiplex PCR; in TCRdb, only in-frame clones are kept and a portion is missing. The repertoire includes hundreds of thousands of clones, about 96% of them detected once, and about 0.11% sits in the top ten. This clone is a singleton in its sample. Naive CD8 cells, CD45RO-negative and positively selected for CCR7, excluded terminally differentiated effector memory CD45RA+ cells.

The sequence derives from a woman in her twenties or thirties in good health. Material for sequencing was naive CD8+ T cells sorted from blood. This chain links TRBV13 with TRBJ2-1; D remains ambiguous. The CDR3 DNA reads TGTGCCAGCAGCTCCGGCCTGAGCAAGCAGTTCTTC. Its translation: CASSSGLSKQFF.